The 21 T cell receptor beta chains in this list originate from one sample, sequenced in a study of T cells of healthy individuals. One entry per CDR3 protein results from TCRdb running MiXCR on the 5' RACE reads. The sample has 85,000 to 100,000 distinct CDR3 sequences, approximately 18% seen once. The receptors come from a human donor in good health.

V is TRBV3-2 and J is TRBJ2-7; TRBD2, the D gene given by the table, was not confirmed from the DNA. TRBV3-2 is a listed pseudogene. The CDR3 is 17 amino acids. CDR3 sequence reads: CASSRLEEGRESYEQYF. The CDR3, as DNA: TGTGCCAGCAGCCGACTAGAGGAGGGGCGGGAATCCTACGAGCAGTACTTC.

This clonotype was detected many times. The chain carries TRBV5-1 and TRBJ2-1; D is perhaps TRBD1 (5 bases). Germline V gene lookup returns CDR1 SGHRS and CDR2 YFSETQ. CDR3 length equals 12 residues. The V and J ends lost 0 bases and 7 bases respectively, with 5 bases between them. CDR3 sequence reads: CASSLEGNEQFF. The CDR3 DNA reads TGCGCCAGCAGCTTGGAGGGGAATGAGCAGTTCTTC.

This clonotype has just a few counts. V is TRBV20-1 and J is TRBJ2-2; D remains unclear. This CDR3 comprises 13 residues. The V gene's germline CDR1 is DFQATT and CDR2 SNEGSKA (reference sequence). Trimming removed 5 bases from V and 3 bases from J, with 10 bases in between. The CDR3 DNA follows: TGCAGTGCTCAGAAGTCAGACACCGGGGAGCTGTTTTTT. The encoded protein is CSAQKSDTGELFF.

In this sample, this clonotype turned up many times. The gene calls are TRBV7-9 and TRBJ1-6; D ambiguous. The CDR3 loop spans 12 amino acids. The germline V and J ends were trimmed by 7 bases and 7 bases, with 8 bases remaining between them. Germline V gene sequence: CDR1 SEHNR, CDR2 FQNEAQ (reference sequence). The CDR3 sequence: CASKVGNSPLHF. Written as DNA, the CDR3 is TGTGCCAGCAAGGTGGGGAATTCACCCCTCCACTTT.

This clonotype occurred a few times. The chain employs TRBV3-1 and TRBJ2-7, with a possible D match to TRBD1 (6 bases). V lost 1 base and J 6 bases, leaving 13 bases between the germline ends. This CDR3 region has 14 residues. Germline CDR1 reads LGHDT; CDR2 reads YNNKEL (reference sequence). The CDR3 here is CASSQARGPSEQYF. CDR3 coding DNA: TGTGCCAGCAGCCAAGCCAGGGGCCCTAGCGAGCAGTACTTC.

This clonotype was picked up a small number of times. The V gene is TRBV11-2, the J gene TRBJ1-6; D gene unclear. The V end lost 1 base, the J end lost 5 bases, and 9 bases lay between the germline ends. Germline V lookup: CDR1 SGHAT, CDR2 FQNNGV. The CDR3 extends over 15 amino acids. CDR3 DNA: TGTGCCAGCAGCTTAGGCGGCCTGAATAATTCACCCCTCCACTTT. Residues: CASSLGGLNNSPLHF.

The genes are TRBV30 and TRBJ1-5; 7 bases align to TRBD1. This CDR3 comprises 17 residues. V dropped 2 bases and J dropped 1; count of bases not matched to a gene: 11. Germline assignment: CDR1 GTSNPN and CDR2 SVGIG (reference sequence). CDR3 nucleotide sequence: TGTGCCTGGAGTCCAGGGGGTGGGGGTTGGAGCAATCAGCCCCAGCATTTT. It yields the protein CAWSPGGGGWSNQPQHF.

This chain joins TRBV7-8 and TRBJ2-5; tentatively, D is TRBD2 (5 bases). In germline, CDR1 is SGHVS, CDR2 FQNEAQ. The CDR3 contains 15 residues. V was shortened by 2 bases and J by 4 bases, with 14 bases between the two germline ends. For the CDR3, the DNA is TGTGCCAGCAGCTTAACCGCTGAGCGGAGAGAGACCCAGTACTTC. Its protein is CASSLTAERRETQYF.

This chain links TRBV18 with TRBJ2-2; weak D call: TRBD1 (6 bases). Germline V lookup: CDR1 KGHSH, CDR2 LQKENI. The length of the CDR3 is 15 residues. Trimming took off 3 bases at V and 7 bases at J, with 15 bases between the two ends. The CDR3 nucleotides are TGTGCCAGCTCACCGGCACGGACAGATCTCGGGGAGCTGTTTTTT. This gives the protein CASSPARTDLGELFF.

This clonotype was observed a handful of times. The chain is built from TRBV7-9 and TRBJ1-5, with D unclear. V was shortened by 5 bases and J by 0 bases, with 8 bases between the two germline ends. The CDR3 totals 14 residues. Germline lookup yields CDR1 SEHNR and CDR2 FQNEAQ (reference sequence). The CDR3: CASSQWGSNQPQHF. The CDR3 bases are TGTGCCAGCAGCCAGTGGGGTAGCAATCAGCCCCAGCATTTT.

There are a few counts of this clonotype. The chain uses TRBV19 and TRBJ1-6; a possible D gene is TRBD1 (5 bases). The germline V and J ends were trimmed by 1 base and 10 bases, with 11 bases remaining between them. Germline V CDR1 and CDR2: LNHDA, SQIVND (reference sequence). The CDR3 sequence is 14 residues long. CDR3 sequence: CASSIGGTVSPLHF. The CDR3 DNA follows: TGTGCCAGTAGTATAGGAGGGACCGTATCACCCCTCCACTTT.

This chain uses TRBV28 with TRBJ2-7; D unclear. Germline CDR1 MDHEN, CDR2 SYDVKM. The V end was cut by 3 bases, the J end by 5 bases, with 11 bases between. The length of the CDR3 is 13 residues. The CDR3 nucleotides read TGTGCCAGCAGTTTCTTTGGGAAGGACGAGCAGTACTTC. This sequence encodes CASSFFGKDEQYF.

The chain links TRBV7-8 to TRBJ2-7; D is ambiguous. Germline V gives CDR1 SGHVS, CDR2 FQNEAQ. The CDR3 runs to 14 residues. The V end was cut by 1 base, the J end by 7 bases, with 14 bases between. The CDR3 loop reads CASSLEGRLDEQYF. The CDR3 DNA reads TGTGCCAGCAGCTTAGAAGGTCGGCTGGATGAGCAGTACTTC.

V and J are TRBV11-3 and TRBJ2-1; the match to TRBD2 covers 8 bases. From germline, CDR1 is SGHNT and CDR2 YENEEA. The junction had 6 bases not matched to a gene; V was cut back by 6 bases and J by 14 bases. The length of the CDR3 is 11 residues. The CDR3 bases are TGTGCCAGCAGGAGTTGGCGGGGGGAGTTCTTC. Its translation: CASRSWRGEFF.

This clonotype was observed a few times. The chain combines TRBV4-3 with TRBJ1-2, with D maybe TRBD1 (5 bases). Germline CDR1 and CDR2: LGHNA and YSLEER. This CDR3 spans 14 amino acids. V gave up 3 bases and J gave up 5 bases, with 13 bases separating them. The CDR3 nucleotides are TGCGCCAGCAGCCAGGTCGCGGGGGTATATGGCTACACCTTC. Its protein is CASSQVAGVYGYTF.

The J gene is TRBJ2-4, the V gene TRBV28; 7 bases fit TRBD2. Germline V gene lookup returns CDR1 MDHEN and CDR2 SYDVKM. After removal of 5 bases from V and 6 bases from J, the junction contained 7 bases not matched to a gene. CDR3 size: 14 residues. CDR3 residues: CASSVPGTINIQYF. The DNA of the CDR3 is TGTGCCAGCAGTGTCCCCGGGACTATAAACATTCAGTACTTC.

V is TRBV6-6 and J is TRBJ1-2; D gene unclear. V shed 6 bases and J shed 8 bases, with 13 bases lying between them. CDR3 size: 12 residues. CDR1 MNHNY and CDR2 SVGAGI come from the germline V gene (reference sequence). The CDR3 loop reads CASSPPESGYTF. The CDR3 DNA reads TGTGCCAGCAGCCCTCCAGAGTCGGGCTACACCTTC.

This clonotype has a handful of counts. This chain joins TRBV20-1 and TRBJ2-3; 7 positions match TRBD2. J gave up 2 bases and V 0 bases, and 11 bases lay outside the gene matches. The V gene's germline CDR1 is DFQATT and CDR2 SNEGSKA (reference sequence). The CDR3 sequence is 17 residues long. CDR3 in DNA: TGCAGTGCTAGAGATCCCAAGGTAGCGGGTGACACAGATACGCAGTATTTT. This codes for CSARDPKVAGDTDTQYF.

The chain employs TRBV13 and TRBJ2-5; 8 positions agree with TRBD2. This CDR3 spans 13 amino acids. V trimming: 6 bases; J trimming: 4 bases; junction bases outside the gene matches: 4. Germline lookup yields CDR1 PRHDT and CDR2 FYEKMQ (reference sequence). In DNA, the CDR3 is TGTGCCAGCAGTCGGGAGGGTCGAGAGACCCAGTACTTC. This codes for CASSREGRETQYF. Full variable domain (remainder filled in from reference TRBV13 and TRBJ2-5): AAGVIQSPRHLIKEKRETATLKCYPIPRHDTVYWYQQGPGQDPQFLISFYEKMQSDKGSIPDRFSAQQFSDYHSELNMSSLELGDSALYFCASSREGRETQYFGPGTRLLVL.

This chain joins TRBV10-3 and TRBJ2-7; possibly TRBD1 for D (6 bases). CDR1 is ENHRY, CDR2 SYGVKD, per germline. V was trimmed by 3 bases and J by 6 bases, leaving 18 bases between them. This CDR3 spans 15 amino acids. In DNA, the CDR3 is TGTGCCATCAGTGATCCGTTTGACAGGTCGATCGAGCAGTACTTC. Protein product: CAISDPFDRSIEQYF.

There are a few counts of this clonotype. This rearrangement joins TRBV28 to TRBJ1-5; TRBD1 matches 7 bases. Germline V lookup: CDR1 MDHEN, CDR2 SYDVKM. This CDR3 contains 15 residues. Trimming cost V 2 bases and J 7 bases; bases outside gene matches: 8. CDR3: CASSLPTGAGQPQHF. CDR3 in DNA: TGTGCCAGCAGTTTACCTACAGGGGCTGGACAGCCCCAGCATTTT.